This T cell receptor beta chain appears in the sequencing data of a study of technical replicates of blood from a handful of donors. V lost 5 bases, J lost 3 bases, and 14 bases lay in between. Germline CDR1 reads MDHEN; CDR2 reads SYDVKM. The CDR3 runs to 14 residues. Repertoires were generated with immunoSEQ multiplex PCR, while TCRdb's copy carries only in-frame clones and drops some. This sample has around 76,000 clones, with around 90% found just once. The sequencing sample was made of T cells isolated from PBMCs. The clonotype comes from a human donor in good health. The chain links TRBV28 to TRBJ2-7; D gene ambiguous. In DNA, the CDR3 is TGTGCCAGCAGTGCTAGACGACGGATCTACGAGCAGTACTTC. Protein sequence: CASSARRRIYEQYF.